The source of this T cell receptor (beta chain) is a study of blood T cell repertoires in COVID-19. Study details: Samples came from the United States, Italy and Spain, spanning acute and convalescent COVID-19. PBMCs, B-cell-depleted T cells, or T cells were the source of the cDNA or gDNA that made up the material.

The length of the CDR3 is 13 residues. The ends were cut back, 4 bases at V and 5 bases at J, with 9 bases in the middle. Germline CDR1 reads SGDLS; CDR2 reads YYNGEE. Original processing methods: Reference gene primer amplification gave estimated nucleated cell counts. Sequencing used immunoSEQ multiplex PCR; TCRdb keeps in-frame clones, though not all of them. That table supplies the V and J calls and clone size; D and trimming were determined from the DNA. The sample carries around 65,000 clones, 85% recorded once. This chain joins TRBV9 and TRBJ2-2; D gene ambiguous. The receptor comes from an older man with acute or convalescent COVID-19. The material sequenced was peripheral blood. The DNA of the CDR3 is TGTGCCAGCAGCACCCACTTAACCGGGGAGCTGTTTTTT. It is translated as CASSTHLTGELFF. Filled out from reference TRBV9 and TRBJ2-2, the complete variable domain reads DSGVTQTPKHLITATGQRVTLRCSPRSGDLSVYWYQQSLDQGLQFLIQYYNGEERAKGNILERFSAQQFPDLHSELNLSSLELGDSALYFCASSTHLTGELFFGEGSRLTVL.